The 15 T cell receptor beta chains below come from one sample, sequenced in a study of blood T cell repertoires in COVID-19. This table comes from immunoSEQ multiplex PCR, and its TCRdb copy is limited to in-frame clones, with some not included. The table has some 350,000 clones, roughly 89% seen once; the top ten hold roughly 6.8%. Sequencing used peripheral blood. Receptors originate from a man younger than 35 with active or convalescent COVID-19.

The chain employs TRBV2 and TRBJ1-5, with a tentative D call TRBD1 (5 bases). The CDR3 is 12 amino acids. V lost 8 bases to trimming and J lost 7 bases, with 12 bases between them. Looked up from germline, CDR1 is SNHLY and CDR2 is FYNNEI. The CDR3 coding sequence is TGTGCCAGCCAAGGGGTCGCGCAGCCCCAGCATTTT. Protein product: CASQGVAQPQHF.

The chain is built from TRBV28 and TRBJ1-4, with D uncertain. This CDR3 contains 17 residues. V was pared by 5 bases and J by 10 bases, with 26 bases between. From germline, CDR1 is MDHEN and CDR2 SYDVKM. The DNA of the CDR3 is TGTGCCAGCAGTACCCTCGACGGCAAAGACACGCCAGGAAAACTGTTTTTT. Its protein is CASSTLDGKDTPGKLFF.

This clone was found a few times. The chain recombines TRBV19 with TRBJ2-5; 9 bases agree with TRBD1. CDR1 and CDR2 (germline): LNHDA, SQIVND (reference sequence). Trimming at V came to 5 bases and at J to 5 bases, leaving 6 bases not matched to a gene. This CDR3 comprises 14 residues. In DNA, the CDR3 is TGTGCCAGTAGTGAAGGACAGGGGTGGGAGACCCAGTACTTC. Translation gives CASSEGQGWETQYF.

This clone was counted a few times. The rearrangement uses TRBV7-6 and TRBJ2-5; TRBD2 aligns across 10 bases. V shed 1 base and J 2 bases; nucleotides not matched to a gene: 7. Germline V gives CDR1 SGHVS, CDR2 FNYEAQ. The CDR3 totals 17 residues. CDR3 amino acids: CASSLGRLAGAQETQYF. CDR3 sequence (DNA): TGTGCCAGCAGCTTAGGTAGACTAGCGGGTGCGCAAGAGACCCAGTACTTC.

The chain has TRBV28 and TRBJ1-1, with 8 bases that match TRBD1. Germline values: CDR1 MDHEN, CDR2 SYDVKM. After removal of 2 bases from V and 3 bases from J, the junction contained 5 bases not matched to a gene. The CDR3 has 15 amino acids. CDR3 region: CASSLQGAFHTEAFF. DNA for the CDR3: TGTGCCAGCAGTTTACAGGGGGCATTTCACACTGAAGCTTTCTTT.

This clone showed up many times. The genes are TRBV4-2 and TRBJ1-6, with D possibly matching TRBD1 (5 bases). This CDR3 region has 15 residues. The germline V gene has CDR1 LGHNA and CDR2 YNFKEQ. Deletions cut 0 bases from V and 10 bases from J, with 13 bases between. DNA of the CDR3: TGTGCCAGCAGCCAAGACAGGGAACGGCGATCACCCCTCCACTTT. It translates to CASSQDRERRSPLHF.

CDR3 region: CASSNLDSKNYGYTF. CDR3 DNA: TGTGCCAGCAGCAACCTAGACAGCAAAAACTATGGCTACACCTTC. The chain is built from TRBV27 and TRBJ1-2; maybe TRBD1 (5 bases). The CDR3 runs 15 residues. The V gene lost 6 bases and the J gene lost 2 bases, with 16 bases spanning the gap. From germline, CDR1 is MNHEY and CDR2 SMNVEV (reference sequence).

The sample holds a few counts of this clone. This rearrangement joins TRBV4-3 to TRBJ1-4; D not resolved. CDR3 length: 15 amino acids. Trimming shortened V by 0 bases and J by 7 bases, and 12 bases separated the two germline ends. Germline V gene data show CDR1 as LGHNA and CDR2 as YSLEER. The CDR3 DNA is TGCGCCAGCAGCCAAGACGGAAGAGGGAGTGAAAAACTGTTTTTT. Translated: CASSQDGRGSEKLFF.

V is TRBV4-1 and J is TRBJ1-1; D not certain. There are 14 residues in the CDR3. V was trimmed by 3 bases and J by 1 base, leaving 9 bases between them. The germline gives CDR1 MGHRA, CDR2 YSYEKL. The CDR3 DNA follows: TGCGCCAGCAGCCAGTTGTGGGCGAACACTGAAGCTTTCTTT. Residues: CASSQLWANTEAFF.

This rearrangement joins TRBV21-1 to TRBJ1-5; the table's D call of TRBD1 was not tested on the DNA. TRBV21-1 is a pseudogene. This CDR3 has 19 residues. CDR3: CASSPEEGTGEDSNQPQHF. The CDR3 bases are TGTGCCAGCAGCCCTGAAGAGGGGACAGGGGAAGATAGCAATCAGCCCCAGCATTTT.

The chain has TRBV19 and TRBJ2-3; tentative D call: TRBD1 (5 bases). V was shortened by 7 bases and J by 3 bases, with 14 bases between the two germline ends. CDR3 length: 14 amino acids. Germline-derived CDR1 and CDR2 are LNHDA and SQIVND (reference sequence). The CDR3 region has the DNA TGTGCCAGTAAACCACAGGCGCGAACAGATACGCAGTATTTT. As protein: CASKPQARTDTQYF.

J is TRBJ2-3 and V is TRBV7-2; TRBD1 matches 9 bases. The CDR3 contains 16 residues. Per the germline V gene, CDR1 is SGHTA and CDR2 is FQGNSA. The trim removed 2 bases at V and 2 bases at J, leaving 5 bases unmatched. The CDR3 loop is CASSLRGTGNTDTQYF. In DNA, the CDR3 is TGTGCCAGCAGCTTAAGAGGGACAGGGAACACAGATACGCAGTATTTT.

The chain employs TRBV29-1 and TRBJ2-7; D is unresolved. Germline-derived CDR1 and CDR2 are SQVTM and ANQGSEA. V was pared by 4 bases and J by 2 bases, with 9 bases between. The CDR3 totals 12 residues. The CDR3 region has the DNA TGCAGCGTTGTCGCAGTAACCTACGAGCAGTACTTC. Translating gives CSVVAVTYEQYF.

The chain recombines TRBV6-4 with TRBJ1-1; D remains ambiguous. This CDR3 has 14 residues. Germline CDR1 and CDR2: MRHNA and SNTAGT. V lost 4 bases and J lost 0, with 9 bases in between. The CDR3 nucleotides are TGTGCCAGCAGTGCGACACACTTGAACACTGAAGCTTTCTTT. Translating it yields CASSATHLNTEAFF.

The CDR3 sequence: CASSPLRGGGFDTQYF. The CDR3 coding sequence is TGTGCCAGCAGCCCCCTGCGGGGGGGCGGGTTCGATACGCAGTATTTT. The J gene is TRBJ2-3, the V gene TRBV7-3; 9 positions match TRBD2. CDR3 size: 16 residues. CDR1 SGHTA and CDR2 FQGTGA come from the germline V gene. The J segment lost 6 bases and the V segment lost 5 bases, leaving 12 bases of the junction unmatched.